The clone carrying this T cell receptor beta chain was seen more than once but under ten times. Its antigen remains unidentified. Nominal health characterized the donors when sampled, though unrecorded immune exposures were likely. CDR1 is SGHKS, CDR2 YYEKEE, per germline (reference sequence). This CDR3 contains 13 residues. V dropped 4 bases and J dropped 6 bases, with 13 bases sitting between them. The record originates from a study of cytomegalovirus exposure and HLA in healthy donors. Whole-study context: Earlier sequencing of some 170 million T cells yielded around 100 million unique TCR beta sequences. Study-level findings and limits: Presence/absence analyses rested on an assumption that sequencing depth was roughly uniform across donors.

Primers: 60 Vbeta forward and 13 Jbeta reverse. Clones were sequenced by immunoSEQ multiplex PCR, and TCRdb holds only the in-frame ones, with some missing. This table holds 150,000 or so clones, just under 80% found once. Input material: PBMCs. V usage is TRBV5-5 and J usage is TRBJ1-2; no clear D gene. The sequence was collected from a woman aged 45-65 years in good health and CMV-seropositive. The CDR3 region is CASSRFLRDGYTF. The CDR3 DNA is TGTGCCAGCAGCCGATTCTTACGGGATGGCTACACCTTC.